The entry below describes one T cell receptor beta chain. This sample is drawn from a study of blood T cell repertoires in COVID-19. Study context: Samples of COVID-19 (acute and convalescent) were obtained from the United States, Italy and Spain. The analysed material was cDNA or gDNA that came from T cells, B-cell-depleted T cells, or PBMCs.

Per the study methods: Nucleated cell number was recorded as an estimate derived from reference gene primer amplification. Generated by immunoSEQ multiplex PCR, the TCRdb table keeps only in-frame clones and is missing some. For V, J and clone size, that table is used; D and trimming come from the DNA. Of about 50,000 clones in the sample, 90% were seen once. This TCR was recovered from a human donor in a cohort sampled during active COVID-19. Sequences were obtained from peripheral blood.

The CDR3 sequence: CASSLEGLVSTEAFF. The CDR3 coding sequence is TGCGCCAGCAGCTTGGAGGGGCTTGTATCGACTGAAGCTTTCTTT. V is TRBV5-1 and J is TRBJ1-1, with a tentative D call TRBD1 (5 bases). This CDR3 contains 15 residues. The germline gives CDR1 SGHRS, CDR2 YFSETQ. V gave up 0 bases and J gave up 5 bases, with 14 bases separating them.